This T cell receptor (beta chain) was observed in a study of shared clonotypes between healthy human individuals. Study-wide findings and caveats: Researchers found naive subsets generally carried larger estimated richness than memory subsets. Shared clonotypes across all four donors exceeded non-shared ones in generation probability.

Sequencing used immunoSEQ multiplex PCR; TCRdb keeps in-frame clones, though not all of them. The data hold fewer than 850,000 clones, with 90% to 98% observed a single time. Naive CD8 isolation took CD45RO-negative cells positively selected for CCR7 and excluded terminally differentiated effector memory CD45RA+ cells. Of note for this clone: Its target is not known. In the same sample, other DNA sequences code for this CDR3.

Germline CDR1 is MNHEY and CDR2 is SMNVEV (reference sequence). The CDR3 sequence is 12 residues long. Deletions cut 4 bases from V and 5 bases from J, with 9 bases between. The rearrangement links TRBV27 to TRBJ2-7; D remains ambiguous. The source material was naive CD8+ T cells sorted from blood. This receptor was identified in a man aged 25-45 years in good health. CDR3 DNA sequence: TGTGCCAGCAGTTCTCTAGGCGACGAGCAGTACTTC. Amino acids: CASSSLGDEQYF.